This TCR beta chain stems from a study of human T cells and chemical hapten exposure. On the study more broadly: Small pooled library volume differences mainly caused per-sample TCR yield variation.

TCRdb ran MiXCR on the RACE reads and lists one entry per CDR3 protein. Found here are roughly 100,000 distinct CDR3 sequences, approximately 8.2% of them singletons; the top ten hold around 3%. Trimming shortened V by 6 bases and J by 7 bases, and 19 bases separated the two germline ends. The CDR3 runs 15 residues. CDR1 is MDHEN and CDR2 is SYDVKM in the germline V gene. A few counts support this clonotype. Time point specified: healthy volunteer bleed at 2 weeks. Unfractionated whole blood was the source of the extracted total RNA. Sequencing was done on a sample of whole blood. The genes are TRBV28 and TRBJ1-5, with unresolved D. The origin of this receptor is a female donor in good health. Some clones in this sample may be carry-over from other donors' samples. The CDR3 DNA follows: TGTGCCAGCAGGGGCCGGGAGAGAACGGGGCAGCCCCAGCATTTT. Translating gives CASRGRERTGQPQHF.